Described below is a single TCR beta chain sequence and its context. The antigen is unknown. This entry belongs to a study of cytomegalovirus exposure and HLA in healthy donors. Study-wide points: Cytomegalovirus-associated TCR beta chains were listed, numbering approximately 150. Solely CMV serostatus was available to characterize immune exposure. Among TCR sequences, most were rare, though some public TCRs appeared in many donors. Among donors in an Asian-associated ancestry cluster, a later analysis reportedly found fewer N-insertions than the roughly 610-donor mean.

This CDR3 comprises 15 residues. Germline CDR1 and CDR2: GTSNPN and SVGIG (reference sequence). V lost 3 bases to trimming and J lost 7 bases; unmatched junction nucleotides: 13. PCR involved 60 Vbeta and 13 Jbeta primers. The data were produced by immunoSEQ multiplex PCR, yet TCRdb's version contains in-frame clones alone and is incomplete. The sample lists some 130,000 clones, over 75% seen once, with approximately 4.2% in the top ten. The receptor was derived from a male donor in good health and CMV-seropositive. This sequence joins TRBV30 and TRBJ1-2, with 8 positions matching TRBD1. Sequenced: PBMCs. The CDR3 DNA is TGTGCCTGGAGATCCCTGACAGGGGAGAAAGGTGGCTACACCTTC. Its translation is CAWRSLTGEKGGYTF.